This T cell receptor (beta chain) is drawn from a study of blood T cell repertoires in COVID-19. About the research overall: Italy, Spain and the United States were the sources of the convalescent and acute COVID-19 samples. PBMCs, B-cell-depleted T cells, or T cells were the source of the cDNA or gDNA that made up the material.

Original processing methods: Cell counts per sample came from amplifying reference gene primers. This table comes from immunoSEQ multiplex PCR, and its TCRdb copy is limited to in-frame clones, with some not included. The DNA was the basis for D and trimming; V, J and clone size are from that table. The sample carries roughly 220,000 clones, 80% to 90% recorded once. V lost 5 bases, J lost 0 bases, and 4 bases stayed unmatched. This CDR3 has 15 amino acids. Germline assignment: CDR1 SNHLY and CDR2 FYNNEI. The chain has TRBV2 and TRBJ2-1, with TRBD1 matching over 7 bases. The sequencing input was peripheral blood. The sequence was obtained from a man in his forties or fifties who had recovered from COVID-19. CDR3 in DNA: TGTGCCAGCAGTAGGACAGGTAGCTCCTACAATGAGCAGTTCTTC. Protein product: CASSRTGSSYNEQFF.